The TCR beta chain under discussion was sequenced for a study of Tregs in tolerant kidney transplant recipients. Sequencing was performed with immunoSEQ multiplex PCR; in TCRdb, only in-frame clones are kept and a portion is missing. The repertoire consists of approximately 69,000 clones, with less than 90% occurring once and the leading ten covering more than 0.35%. Unstimulated regulatory T cells (CD4+CD25+CD127-), CD4+CD25- non-regulatory cells, CD4 and CD8 cells were FACS-sorted from thawed PBMCs. There are 16 residues in the CDR3. Trimming removed 0 bases at V and 0 bases at J, with 9 bases between. Germline-derived CDR1 and CDR2 are LGHNA and YNFKEQ.

This clonotype was obtained from a human donor who received a combined kidney and bone marrow transplant. The input for sequencing was CD4+ T cells from blood, taken before the transplant. The chain carries TRBV4-2 and TRBJ2-4; D may be TRBD2 (6 bases). CDR3 in amino acids: CASSQEGLGAKNIQYF. The CDR3 DNA is TGTGCCAGCAGCCAAGAGGGACTCGGAGCCAAAAACATTCAGTACTTC.